These 16 T cell receptor beta chains originate from one sample sequenced in a study of cytomegalovirus exposure and HLA in healthy donors. PCR used 60 Vbeta primers and 13 Jbeta primers. Sequencing used immunoSEQ multiplex PCR; TCRdb keeps in-frame clones, though not all of them. Of under 250,000 clones in the sample, 85% are singletons; the top ten hold 2.3%. The material sequenced was PBMCs. The receptors originated from a woman aged 50 to 60 in good health and CMV-seronegative.

V and J are TRBV7-2 and TRBJ2-7; perhaps TRBD1 as D (5 bases). Trimming took 1 base from V and 2 from J, leaving 15 bases between them. The CDR3 loop spans 16 amino acids. Germline V gene data show CDR1 as SGHTA and CDR2 as FQGNSA. CDR3 sequence (DNA): TGTGCCAGCAGCTTAGGCGCCGCAGGGTTTACCTACGAGCAGTACTTC. Its translation is CASSLGAAGFTYEQYF.

Notes on this clone: One junction end does not reproduce the germline sequence, and a read error may be involved. The chain is built from TRBV27 and TRBJ2-7; the D gene is possibly TRBD2 (6 bases). Germline lookup yields CDR1 MNHEY and CDR2 SMNVEV (reference sequence). This CDR3 comprises 17 residues. CDR3 sequence (DNA): TGTACCAGCAGTTTCATTTCCAGGCTAGCGCTACCTCTGGAGCAGTACTTC. It yields the protein CTSSFISRLALPLEQYF.

V is TRBV4-2 and J is TRBJ2-3; no reliable D call. V lost 1 base and J lost 7, with 12 bases in between. The CDR3 contains 14 residues. Germline CDR1 reads LGHNA; CDR2 reads YNFKEQ. The chain's CDR3 is CASSQAAGGNTQYF. Here the CDR3 DNA reads TGTGCCAGCAGCCAAGCCGCAGGTGGAAATACGCAGTATTTT.

The table lists this clone with a count of one. The J gene is TRBJ2-1, the V gene TRBV15, with no clear D. The CDR3 spans 13 residues. Germline values: CDR1 LNHNV, CDR2 YYDKDF (reference sequence). V lost 1 base and J lost 6, with 7 bases in between. The CDR3 loop reads CATSRGLSNEQFF. In nucleotides, the CDR3 is TGTGCCACCAGCAGAGGACTTTCCAATGAGCAGTTCTTC.

Details on this clone: Other DNA variants within this sample encode the same CDR3. This chain joins TRBV27 and TRBJ2-7; D is perhaps TRBD1 (6 bases). The V end lost 5 bases, the J end lost 3 bases, and 11 bases lay between the germline ends. Germline V gene data show CDR1 as MNHEY and CDR2 as SMNVEV (reference sequence). The CDR3 is made up of 13 amino acids. CDR3 sequence (DNA): TGTGCCAGCAGTCCGACAGGAAACTACGAGCAGTACTTC. It is translated as CASSPTGNYEQYF.

This chain links TRBV4-3 with TRBJ1-2; a possible D gene is TRBD1 (5 bases). The CDR3 length is 16 residues. Trimming left V 0 bases short and J 2 bases short, with 13 bases between. The germline V gene encodes CDR1 LGHNA and CDR2 YSLEER. The CDR3 reads CASSQEYPGLNYGYTF. The CDR3, as DNA: TGCGCCAGCAGCCAAGAGTATCCGGGACTAAACTATGGCTACACCTTC.

CDR3: CASSSTLRGRSLNTEAFF. As DNA, the CDR3 is TGTGCCAGCAGTTCTACTCTCAGGGGAAGGTCGCTGAACACTGAAGCTTTCTTT. The V call is TRBV27, the J call TRBJ1-1; maybe TRBD1 (6 bases). The CDR3 is 18 amino acids. Germline V gene data show CDR1 as MNHEY and CDR2 as SMNVEV (reference sequence). V dropped 4 bases and J dropped 0 bases, with 21 bases sitting between them.

This chain links TRBV7-2 with TRBJ2-7; D possibly corresponds to TRBD2 (5 bases). This CDR3 comprises 12 residues. Trimming stripped 5 bases from V and 2 bases from J, with 7 bases between. Germline CDR1 and CDR2: SGHTA and FQGNSA. The CDR3, as DNA: TGTGCCAGCAGCGGGAGTACCTACGAGCAGTACTTC. It codes for CASSGSTYEQYF.

This rearrangement joins TRBV6-1 to TRBJ1-2; D unclear. Germline CDR1 MNHNS, CDR2 SASEGT. The ends were cut back, 5 bases at V and 4 bases at J, with 11 bases in the middle. This CDR3 spans 13 amino acids. The CDR3 region has the DNA TGTGCCAGCAGTCCCGACAAAGTCTATGGCTACACCTTC. Its translation is CASSPDKVYGYTF.

The chain uses TRBV18 and TRBJ1-4; 10 nucleotides match TRBD1. Germline CDR1 reads KGHSH; CDR2 reads LQKENI. The CDR3 has 14 amino acids. The V and J ends lost 2 bases and 8 bases, in that order; junction bases with no gene match: 2. CDR3 in amino acids: CASSPGTGEEKLFF. CDR3 nucleotide sequence: TGTGCCAGCTCACCAGGGACAGGGGAAGAAAAACTGTTTTTT.

V and J are TRBV4-1 and TRBJ2-1; possibly TRBD2 for D (7 bases). The V gene lost 0 bases and the J gene lost 8 bases, with 17 bases spanning the gap. The CDR3 length is 16 residues. The germline gives CDR1 MGHRA, CDR2 YSYEKL. The CDR3 DNA is TGCGCCAGCAGCCAAGATCGGGGGGCTGGGGGAGATGAGCAGTTCTTC. Protein product: CASSQDRGAGGDEQFF.

The V and J genes are TRBV9 and TRBJ2-1; 16 bases fit TRBD2. The CDR3 loop spans 19 amino acids. V lost 3 bases, J lost 4 bases, and 10 bases stayed unmatched. Per the germline V gene, CDR1 is SGDLS and CDR2 is YYNGEE. CDR3 sequence: CASSGNSPGLAGGYNEQFF. The DNA for the CDR3 is TGTGCCAGCAGCGGGAATTCACCGGGACTAGCGGGAGGGTACAATGAGCAGTTCTTC.

This chain connects TRBV6-1 to TRBJ2-7; 10 nucleotides agree with TRBD1. In germline, CDR1 is MNHNS, CDR2 SASEGT. J lost 6 bases, V lost 2 bases, and 13 bases had no gene match. CDR3 length: 17 residues. CDR3 nucleotides: TGTGCCAGCAGTGAATACGGGACAGGGGTCAGACGGGGCGAGCAGTACTTC. Its protein is CASSEYGTGVRRGEQYF.

V and J are TRBV28 and TRBJ2-2; TRBD2 might be the D (5 bases). In germline, CDR1 is MDHEN, CDR2 SYDVKM. This CDR3 has 15 amino acids. With 7 bases removed from V and 1 base from J, the gap between germline ends came to 13 bases. This CDR3 is CASTNRGENTGELFF. The CDR3 region has the DNA TGTGCCAGCACCAACCGGGGAGAGAACACCGGGGAGCTGTTTTTT.

This clone was detected once. The chain uses TRBV28 and TRBJ1-5; 7 positions agree with TRBD1. Germline lookup yields CDR1 MDHEN and CDR2 SYDVKM. The junction had 11 bases not matched to a gene; V was cut back by 6 bases and J by 0 bases. CDR3 size: 17 residues. The CDR3, as DNA: TGTGCCAGCAGGCTCGGGACAGTTGGCCATAGCAATCAGCCCCAGCATTTT. This encodes CASRLGTVGHSNQPQHF.

The chain is built from TRBV5-6 and TRBJ2-7, with 8 positions matching TRBD2. Germline loops: CDR1 SGHDT, CDR2 YYEEEE. J was trimmed by 2 bases and V by 3 bases; bases with no gene match: 7. The CDR3 is 15 residues long. Here the CDR3 DNA reads TGTGCCAGCAGCTCCTATAGCGGGACCCCCTACGAGCAGTACTTC. Amino acids: CASSSYSGTPYEQYF.